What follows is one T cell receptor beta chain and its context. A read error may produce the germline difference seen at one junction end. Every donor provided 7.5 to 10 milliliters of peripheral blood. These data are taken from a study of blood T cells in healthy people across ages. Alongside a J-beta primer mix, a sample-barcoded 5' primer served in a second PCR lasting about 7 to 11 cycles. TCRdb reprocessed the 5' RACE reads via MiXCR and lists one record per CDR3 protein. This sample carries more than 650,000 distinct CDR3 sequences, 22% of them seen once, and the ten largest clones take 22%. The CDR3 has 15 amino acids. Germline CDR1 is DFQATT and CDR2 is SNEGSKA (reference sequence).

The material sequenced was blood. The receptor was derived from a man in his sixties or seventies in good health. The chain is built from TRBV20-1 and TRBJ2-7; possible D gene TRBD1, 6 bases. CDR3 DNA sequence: TGCAGTGCTAGACCCCCAGGGGTCGGTTTTGGGGAGCAGCTCTTC. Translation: CSARPPGVGFGEQLF.